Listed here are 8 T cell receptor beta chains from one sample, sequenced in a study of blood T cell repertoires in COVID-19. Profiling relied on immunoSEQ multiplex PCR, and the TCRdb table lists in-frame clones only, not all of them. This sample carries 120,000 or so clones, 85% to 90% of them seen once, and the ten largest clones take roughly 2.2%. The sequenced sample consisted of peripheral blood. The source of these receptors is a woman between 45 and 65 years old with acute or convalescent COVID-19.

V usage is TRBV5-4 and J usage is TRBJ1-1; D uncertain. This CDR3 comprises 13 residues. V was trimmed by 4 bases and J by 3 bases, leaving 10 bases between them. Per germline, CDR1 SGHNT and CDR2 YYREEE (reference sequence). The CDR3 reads CASSQRKDTEAFF. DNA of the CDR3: TGTGCCAGCAGCCAGAGGAAGGACACTGAAGCTTTCTTT.

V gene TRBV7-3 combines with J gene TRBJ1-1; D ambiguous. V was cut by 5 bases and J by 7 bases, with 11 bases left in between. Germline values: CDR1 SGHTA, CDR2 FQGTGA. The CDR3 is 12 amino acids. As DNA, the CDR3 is TGTGCCAGCAGCGAGAGGGAGGATGAAGCTTTCTTT. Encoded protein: CASSEREDEAFF.

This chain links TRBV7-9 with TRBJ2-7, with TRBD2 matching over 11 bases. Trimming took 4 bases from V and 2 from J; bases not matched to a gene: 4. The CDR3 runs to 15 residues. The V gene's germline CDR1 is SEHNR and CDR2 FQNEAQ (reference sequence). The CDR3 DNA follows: TGTGCCAGCAGCTGGCATAGCGGGGGGGCCTACGAGCAGTACTTC. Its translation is CASSWHSGGAYEQYF.

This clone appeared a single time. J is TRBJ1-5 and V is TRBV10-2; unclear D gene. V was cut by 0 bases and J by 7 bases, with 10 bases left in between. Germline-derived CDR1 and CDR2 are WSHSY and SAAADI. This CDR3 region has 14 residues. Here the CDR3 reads CASSESVGWQPQHF. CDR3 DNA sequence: TGCGCCAGCAGTGAGTCGGTGGGCTGGCAGCCCCAGCATTTT.

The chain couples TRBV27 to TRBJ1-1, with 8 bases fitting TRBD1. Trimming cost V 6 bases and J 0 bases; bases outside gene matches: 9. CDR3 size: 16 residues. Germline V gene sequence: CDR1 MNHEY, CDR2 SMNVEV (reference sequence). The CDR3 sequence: CASRKRTGIMNTEAFF. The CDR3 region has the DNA TGTGCCAGCAGGAAACGGACAGGGATCATGAACACTGAAGCTTTCTTT.

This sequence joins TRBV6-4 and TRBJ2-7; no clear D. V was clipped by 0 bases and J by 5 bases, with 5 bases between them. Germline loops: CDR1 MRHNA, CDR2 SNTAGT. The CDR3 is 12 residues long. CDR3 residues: CASSDSADEQYF. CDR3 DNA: TGTGCCAGCAGTGACTCGGCGGACGAGCAGTACTTC.

Written as DNA, the CDR3 is TGTGCCAGTAGTATAAACCGACTAGCGGGGATCCAAGAGACCCAGTACTTC. This sequence encodes CASSINRLAGIQETQYF. The gene calls are TRBV19 and TRBJ2-5; 11 bases agree with TRBD2. The junction had 6 bases not matched to a gene; V was cut back by 2 bases and J by 1 base. Germline V gene sequence: CDR1 LNHDA, CDR2 SQIVND (reference sequence). CDR3 size: 17 residues.

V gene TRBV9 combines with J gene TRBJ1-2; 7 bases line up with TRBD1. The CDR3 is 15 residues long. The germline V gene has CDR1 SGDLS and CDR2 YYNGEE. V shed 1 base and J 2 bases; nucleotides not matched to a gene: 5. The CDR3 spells CASSVSGGRNYGYTF. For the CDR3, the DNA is TGTGCCAGCAGCGTATCAGGGGGACGGAACTATGGCTACACCTTC.